Below are 23 T cell receptor beta chains sequenced from a single sample in a study of blood T cell repertoires in COVID-19. Sequenced by immunoSEQ multiplex PCR; TCRdb stores in-frame clones only, minus some. Of some 66,000 clones listed, 82% are singletons. Sample: peripheral blood. These receptors were collected from a man aged 55 to 70 with acute or convalescent COVID-19.

The CDR3 here is CASSRGHNEQFF. The CDR3 DNA reads as TGTGCCAGCAGTAGGGGACATAATGAGCAGTTCTTC. The chain uses TRBV12-3 or TRBV12-4 and TRBJ2-1, with D perhaps TRBD1 (6 bases). Trimming stripped 5 bases from V and 7 bases from J, with 9 bases between. This CDR3 comprises 12 residues.

The rearrangement links TRBV10-3 to TRBJ1-2; 10 positions match TRBD1. Germline CDR1 is ENHRY and CDR2 is SYGVKD. The CDR3 totals 14 residues. Trimming removed 6 bases from V and 7 bases from J; junction bases left unmatched: 8. CDR3 amino acids: CAISLGQGVGGYTF. CDR3 sequence (DNA): TGTGCCATCAGCCTTGGACAGGGGGTCGGTGGCTACACCTTC.

The chain joins TRBV15 to TRBJ1-2, with 7 bases that match TRBD1. This CDR3 region has 15 residues. CDR1 and CDR2 (germline): LNHNV, YYDKDF (reference sequence). Trimming at V came to 4 bases and at J to 2 bases, leaving 7 bases not matched to a gene. The CDR3 coding sequence is TGTGCCACCAGCACGCGCACAGGGGCGAACTATGGCTACACCTTC. This sequence encodes CATSTRTGANYGYTF.

The sample holds many counts of this clone. This rearrangement joins TRBV2 to TRBJ1-2; D is unresolved. Germline V gene sequence: CDR1 SNHLY, CDR2 FYNNEI. There are 13 residues in the CDR3. V was cut by 1 base and J by 8 bases, with 11 bases left in between. The CDR3 coding sequence is TGTGCCAGCAGTGAAGAGAGCCTCTACGGCTACACCTTC. It codes for CASSEESLYGYTF.

This rearrangement joins TRBV10-1 to TRBJ2-7, with 9 bases matching TRBD1. The CDR3 loop spans 13 amino acids. V trimming: 8 bases; J trimming: 3 bases; junction bases outside the gene matches: 5. The germline V gene has CDR1 WNHNN and CDR2 SYGVQD (reference sequence). CDR3: CASRTGANYEQYF. The CDR3 DNA is TGCGCCAGCCGGACAGGGGCTAACTACGAGCAGTACTTC.

The chain combines TRBV6-5 with TRBJ2-3; no clear D gene. CDR3 length equals 15 residues. The germline V gene has CDR1 MNHEY and CDR2 SVGAGI. Trimming removed 8 bases at V and 7 bases at J, with 22 bases between. The CDR3, as DNA: TGTGCCAGCGCCCAGTATATCATAGCCCAGAATACGCAGTATTTT. It is translated as CASAQYIIAQNTQYF.

This chain connects TRBV12-5 to TRBJ2-7; D uncertain. V gave up 1 base and J gave up 9 bases, with 22 bases separating them. Germline lookup yields CDR1 LGHNT and CDR2 FRNRAP. The CDR3 is 16 residues long. The CDR3 DNA follows: TGTGCTAGTGGTTTGGAGACCTTTTATACCTTACGAGGGCAGTACGTC. Translating it yields CASGLETFYTLRGQYV.

This chain links TRBV5-1 with TRBJ1-2; perhaps TRBD1 as D (5 bases). The CDR3 runs 13 residues. Trimming pared 2 bases from V and 10 bases from J, leaving 15 bases between. Germline V gene data show CDR1 as SGHRS and CDR2 as YFSETQ. CDR3 in amino acids: CASSFQGEIFYTF. The CDR3 bases are TGCGCCAGCAGCTTCCAAGGGGAAATCTTCTACACCTTC.

The chain combines TRBV6-6 with TRBJ2-7; weak D call: TRBD1 (5 bases). The CDR3 loop spans 15 amino acids. Per germline, CDR1 MNHNY and CDR2 SVGAGI (reference sequence). V lost 0 bases and J 5 bases, leaving 14 bases between the germline ends. The CDR3 here is CASSYSGVGENEQYF. In DNA form, the CDR3 reads TGTGCCAGCAGTTACTCAGGGGTTGGTGAAAACGAGCAGTACTTC.

The chain uses TRBV4-2 and TRBJ1-1, with D possibly TRBD1 on 6 matching bases. The length of the CDR3 is 15 residues. The V gene's germline CDR1 is LGHNA and CDR2 YNFKEQ. Trimming took off 2 bases at V and 6 bases at J, with 16 bases between the two ends. The CDR3 reads CASSQRGKGEAEAFF. Written as DNA, the CDR3 is TGTGCCAGCAGCCAAAGGGGGAAGGGCGAAGCTGAAGCTTTCTTT.

The rearrangement uses TRBV6-5 and TRBJ2-4; no clear D. Trimming cost V 8 bases and J 8 bases, with 16 bases left between them. The CDR3 contains 13 residues. Germline V gene lookup returns CDR1 MNHEY and CDR2 SVGAGI. CDR3 protein: CASLSVQTDIQYF. CDR3 nucleotide sequence: TGTGCCAGCCTTAGTGTTCAAACGGACATTCAGTACTTC.

The chain combines TRBV3-1 (or the pseudogene TRBV3-2) with TRBJ2-2, with 16 bases that match TRBD2. V lost 4 bases and J lost 3; bases outside the gene matches: 8. Germline CDR1 is LGHDT and CDR2 is YNNKEL (reference sequence). This CDR3 is built from 19 residues. The chain's CDR3 is CASSLVPGLAGGYTGELFF. CDR3 nucleotides: TGTGCCAGCAGCCTCGTACCGGGACTAGCGGGGGGGTACACCGGGGAGCTGTTTTTT.

Here the CDR3 DNA reads TGTGCCAGCAGCCCCGGGACAGGGATTTGGGGAACTAATGAAAAACTGTTTTTT. Translating gives CASSPGTGIWGTNEKLFF. The genes are TRBV27 and TRBJ1-4, with TRBD1 matching over 9 bases. CDR1 is MNHEY, CDR2 SMNVEV, per germline (reference sequence). The CDR3 consists of 18 residues. Trimming took 6 bases from V and 1 from J; bases not matched to a gene: 12.

The gene calls are TRBV18 and TRBJ1-4, with 10 nucleotides matching TRBD1. CDR3 length: 17 residues. The V gene's germline CDR1 is KGHSH and CDR2 LQKENI. V was clipped by 4 bases and J by 3 bases; unmatched bases: 8. CDR3 protein: CASSRATGGESNEKLFF. In DNA, the CDR3 is TGTGCCAGCTCACGAGCGACAGGGGGCGAGTCTAATGAAAAACTGTTTTTT.

This chain joins TRBV12-3 or TRBV12-4 and TRBJ1-2; weak D call: TRBD1 (5 bases). V shed 5 bases and J shed 6 bases, with 13 bases lying between them. The CDR3 extends over 13 amino acids. The CDR3 reads CASSPGHGDGYTF. DNA for the CDR3: TGTGCCAGCAGTCCAGGACATGGGGATGGCTACACCTTC.

The chain combines TRBV7-6 with TRBJ2-2, with TRBD2 matching 11 bases. The CDR3 has 18 residues. With V trimmed by 4 bases and J by 1 base, 8 bases remained unmatched. CDR1 SGHVS and CDR2 FNYEAQ come from the germline V gene. The DNA of the CDR3 is TGTGCCAGCAGCTCGACGGCAGGGACTAGCGGGAACACCGGGGAGCTGTTTTTT. Translation gives CASSSTAGTSGNTGELFF. The whole variable domain, remainder taken from reference TRBV7-6 and TRBJ2-2, is GAGVSQSPRYKVTKRGQDVALRCDPISGHVSLYWYRQALGQGPEFLTYFNYEAQQDKSGLPNDRFSAERPEGSISTLTIQRTEQRDSAMYRCASSSTAGTSGNTGELFFGEGSRLTVL.

The chain carries TRBV30 and TRBJ1-2, with D possibly matching TRBD1 (6 bases). Germline loops: CDR1 GTSNPN, CDR2 SVGIG (reference sequence). The CDR3 extends over 13 amino acids. V gave up 0 bases and J gave up 8 bases, with 13 bases separating them. CDR3 region: CAWSVRGGGGYTF. For the CDR3, the DNA is TGTGCCTGGAGTGTAAGGGGGGGAGGCGGCTACACCTTC.

V and J are TRBV11-2 and TRBJ1-1; D is perhaps TRBD1 (5 bases). V was pared by 1 base and J by 4 bases, with 10 bases between. The CDR3 contains 14 residues. In germline, CDR1 is SGHAT, CDR2 FQNNGV. CDR3 protein: CASSLVRRGTEAFF. DNA for the CDR3: TGTGCCAGCAGCTTAGTCAGGAGGGGCACTGAAGCTTTCTTT.

The chain is built from TRBV21-1 and TRBJ2-7; no check of the table's D call, TRBD2, against the DNA was made. TRBV21-1 is annotated as a pseudogene. There are 16 residues in the CDR3. In DNA, the CDR3 is TGTGCCAGCAGCAAAGAGCCATTTGTTCCCCCCTACGAGCAGTACGTC. Its protein product is CASSKEPFVPPYEQYV.

The chain joins TRBV5-1 to TRBJ2-2, with D possibly TRBD1 on 6 matching bases. Between the trimmed V and J ends, which lost 4 bases and 10 bases, there was a span of 14 bases. Germline loops: CDR1 SGHRS, CDR2 YFSETQ. CDR3 length: 13 residues. The chain's CDR3 is CASSVQGLVELFF. CDR3 bases: TGCGCCAGCAGCGTCCAGGGGCTGGTGGAGCTGTTTTTT.

The gene calls are TRBV9 and TRBJ1-6; 7 bases map to TRBD1. The J segment lost 6 bases and the V segment lost 8 bases, leaving 8 bases of the junction unmatched. This CDR3 comprises 14 residues. Germline V gene data show CDR1 as SGDLS and CDR2 as YYNGEE. In nucleotides, the CDR3 is TGTGCCAGGGTTACAGGGGTGGTTAATTCACCCCTCCACTTT. Translation: CARVTGVVNSPLHF.

The gene calls are TRBV2 and TRBJ1-6; a weak D match, TRBD1 (5 bases). The CDR3 totals 13 residues. V lost 6 bases and J 10 bases, leaving 13 bases between the germline ends. Germline CDR1 and CDR2: SNHLY and FYNNEI. The DNA of the CDR3 is TGTGCCAGCAGGGGTGCAGGGTGGTCACCCCTCCACTTT. It translates to CASRGAGWSPLHF.

This clone has more than one count but fewer than ten. The rearrangement uses TRBV11-2 and TRBJ1-2; 9 bases are shared with TRBD1. The CDR3 runs 13 residues. Germline V lookup: CDR1 SGHAT, CDR2 FQNNGV. The V segment lost 3 bases and the J segment 6 bases; nucleotides outside the gene matches: 2. The CDR3 here is CASSFTGGDGYTF. The CDR3 DNA reads as TGTGCCAGCAGCTTCACAGGGGGCGATGGCTACACCTTC.